The present TCR beta chain was sequenced within a study of blood T cells in healthy people across ages. V lost 2 bases and J 7 bases, leaving 20 bases between the germline ends. Germline assignment: CDR1 SQVTM and CDR2 ANQGSEA. This CDR3 is 16 amino acids long. Through a sample-barcoded 5' primer and a J-beta primer mix, a second PCR was run for roughly 6 to 11 cycles. TCRdb ran MiXCR on the 5' RACE reads and lists one entry per CDR3 protein. This table has about 680,000 distinct CDR3 sequences, around 48% appearing once. This clonotype came up a few times. This TCR came from a woman aged 55-70 years in good health. The rearrangement uses TRBV29-1 and TRBJ1-4; TRBD1 is a possible D gene (5 bases). Sequencing input: blood. CDR3 sequence (DNA): TGCAGCGTTGAATCGGAAAGGGCAGAGCAGGGTGAAAAACTGTTTTTT. Translated, it gives CSVESERAEQGEKLFF.